Below are 31 T cell receptor beta chains sequenced from a single sample in a study of cytomegalovirus exposure and HLA in healthy donors. Researchers ran the PCR with 60 Vbeta and 13 Jbeta primers. The table came from immunoSEQ multiplex PCR; TCRdb's copy has only in-frame clones and leaves some out. The sample holds about 150,000 clones; 60% to 85% are singletons and the top ten take just under 6.5%. The sample was PBMCs. Every receptor here comes from a man aged 50 or older in good health and CMV-seropositive.

The CDR3 DNA reads as TGCGCCAGCAGCTTAACACCGGGACTAGCGGGCAGCGAGACCCAGTACTTC. Translated, it gives CASSLTPGLAGSETQYF. This chain connects TRBV5-1 to TRBJ2-5; 12 positions match TRBD2. The CDR3 runs to 17 residues. Germline-derived CDR1 and CDR2 are SGHRS and YFSETQ. J lost 5 bases, V lost 2 bases, and 10 bases had no gene match. The full variable domain, rest sourced from reference TRBV5-1 and TRBJ2-5, is KAGVTQTPRYLIKTRGQQVTLSCSPISGHRSVSWYQQTPGQGLQFLFEYFSETQRNKGNFPGRFSGRQFSNSRSEMNVSTLELGDSALYLCASSLTPGLAGSETQYFGPGTRLLVL.

The rearrangement joins TRBV4-2 to TRBJ2-7; 11 bases line up with TRBD2. CDR1 is LGHNA, CDR2 YNFKEQ, per germline. V shed 2 bases, J shed 4 bases, and the junction held 4 bases outside the gene matches. This CDR3 spans 15 amino acids. CDR3 in DNA: TGTGCCAGCAGCCAAACTAGCGGGAGTCGGTACGAGCAGTACTTC. The encoded protein is CASSQTSGSRYEQYF.

The rearrangement joins TRBV4-1 to TRBJ1-1; the D gene is possibly TRBD1 (5 bases). This CDR3 comprises 16 residues. The germline V gene encodes CDR1 MGHRA and CDR2 YSYEKL. V was clipped by 1 base and J by 1 base, with 13 bases between them. CDR3 DNA sequence: TGCGCCAGCAGCCAAGTTGGGGCAGGGCGGAACACTGAAGCTTTCTTT. This encodes CASSQVGAGRNTEAFF.

The chain couples TRBV28 to TRBJ2-5; 9 bases map to TRBD2. The CDR3 extends over 16 amino acids. V shed 5 bases and J 5 bases; nucleotides not matched to a gene: 12. Germline values: CDR1 MDHEN, CDR2 SYDVKM. The CDR3 loop is CASSPLVSGRMETQYF. The CDR3 nucleotides read TGTGCCAGCAGTCCCCTGGTTAGCGGGAGAATGGAGACCCAGTACTTC.

The rearrangement links TRBV7-8 to TRBJ2-5, with 7 bases matching TRBD1. V lost 3 bases and J lost 2; bases outside the gene matches: 3. The CDR3 totals 14 residues. CDR1 is SGHVS, CDR2 FQNEAQ, per germline. CDR3 nucleotide sequence: TGTGCCAGCAGCTTGACAGGGACGCAAGAGACCCAGTACTTC. It encodes CASSLTGTQETQYF.

The gene calls are TRBV18 and TRBJ2-1, with D unclear. Germline V lookup: CDR1 KGHSH, CDR2 LQKENI. V was pared by 2 bases and J by 8 bases, with 10 bases between. The CDR3 contains 13 residues. The CDR3: CASSPYSGYEQFF. The DNA of the CDR3 is TGTGCCAGCTCACCATACTCCGGGTATGAGCAGTTCTTC.

The chain is built from TRBV5-4 and TRBJ2-1; 8 nucleotides align to TRBD2. This CDR3 is built from 15 residues. The trim removed 4 bases at V and 2 bases at J, leaving 5 bases unmatched. Germline CDR1 SGHNT, CDR2 YYREEE (reference sequence). The CDR3 protein is CASSTPSGPYNEQFF. The DNA for the CDR3 is TGTGCCAGCAGCACACCTAGCGGGCCCTACAATGAGCAGTTCTTC. Variable domain in full (rest from reference TRBV5-4 and TRBJ2-1): ETGVTQSPTHLIKTRGQQVTLRCSSQSGHNTVSWYQQALGQGPQFIFQYYREEENGRGNFPPRFSGLQFPNYSSELNVNALELDDSALYLCASSTPSGPYNEQFFGPGTRLTVL.

This rearrangement joins TRBV15 to TRBJ2-5, with D perhaps TRBD1 (6 bases). Per the germline V gene, CDR1 is LNHNV and CDR2 is YYDKDF (reference sequence). This CDR3 contains 15 residues. The V gene lost 0 bases and the J gene lost 1 base, with 9 bases spanning the gap. The CDR3 spells CATSRDGQLQETQYF. The CDR3 coding sequence is TGTGCCACCAGCAGAGATGGACAGCTCCAAGAGACCCAGTACTTC.

The chain has TRBV6-5 and TRBJ1-1; D gene ambiguous. The CDR3 loop spans 13 amino acids. The germline CDR1 and CDR2 sequences are MNHEY and SVGAGI. V lost 5 bases, J lost 1 base, and 8 bases lay in between. CDR3 DNA sequence: TGTGCCAGCAGTAACCGGGAGAACACTGAAGCTTTCTTT. This translates into CASSNRENTEAFF.

Details on this clone: Sequence at one end of the junction differs from germline and may be a read error. V and J are TRBV5-1 and TRBJ2-7; 11 bases are a match to TRBD2. This CDR3 spans 15 amino acids. From germline, CDR1 is SGHRS and CDR2 YFSETQ. CDR3 DNA sequence: TGCGCCAACAGCTTTGTGACTAGCGGGATGTCCGAGCAGTACTTC. It yields the protein CANSFVTSGMSEQYF.

The chain carries TRBV4-1 and TRBJ2-2, with 11 positions matching TRBD2. Germline trimming cut 4 bases from V and 7 bases from J; bases unmatched to any gene: 8. In germline, CDR1 is MGHRA, CDR2 YSYEKL. CDR3 size: 16 residues. This CDR3 is CASSPYSSGRIGELFF. The DNA for the CDR3 is TGCGCCAGCAGCCCCTATTCTAGCGGGAGGATCGGGGAGCTGTTTTTT.

This sequence joins TRBV6-5 and TRBJ2-7, with 10 bases lining up with TRBD2. The CDR3 extends over 13 amino acids. Germline V gene lookup returns CDR1 MNHEY and CDR2 SVGAGI. V trimming: 8 bases; J trimming: 4 bases; junction bases outside the gene matches: 5. The CDR3 protein is CASRKREGYEQYF. The CDR3 DNA reads TGTGCCAGCCGCAAGCGGGAGGGTTACGAGCAGTACTTC.

The V gene is TRBV6-6, the J gene TRBJ1-3, with D possibly matching TRBD1 (5 bases). The V end was cut by 7 bases, the J end by 0 bases, with 10 bases between. Germline CDR1 is MNHNY and CDR2 is SVGAGI (reference sequence). The CDR3 consists of 14 residues. CDR3 loop: CASKRQSSGNTIYF. DNA of the CDR3: TGTGCCAGCAAGAGACAGAGCTCTGGAAACACCATATATTTT.

The chain joins TRBV11-2 to TRBJ2-1; 7 nucleotides align to TRBD1. Germline trimming cut 4 bases from V and 4 bases from J; bases unmatched to any gene: 7. CDR1 SGHAT and CDR2 FQNNGV come from the germline V gene. CDR3 length: 15 residues. CDR3 sequence reads: CASSSVQGFYNEQFF. CDR3 nucleotide sequence: TGTGCCAGCAGCTCCGTACAGGGGTTTTACAATGAGCAGTTCTTC.

The V and J genes are TRBV11-2 and TRBJ1-3; the D gene is possibly TRBD1 (5 bases). The CDR3 is 14 residues long. Trimming removed 5 bases at V and 6 bases at J, with 14 bases between. Germline CDR1 is SGHAT and CDR2 is FQNNGV. CDR3 DNA: TGTGCCAGCAGCGCCCAGGGTCCGGAAAACACCATATATTTT. Protein sequence: CASSAQGPENTIYF.

This clone appeared a few times. This CDR3 is CASSLGKGQTYEQYF. DNA of the CDR3: TGTGCCAGCAGTTTAGGGAAGGGACAGACCTACGAGCAGTACTTC. This chain joins TRBV27 and TRBJ2-7; 7 positions agree with TRBD1. V lost 2 bases to trimming and J lost 2 bases; unmatched junction nucleotides: 6. CDR3 length equals 15 residues. Looked up from germline, CDR1 is MNHEY and CDR2 is SMNVEV (reference sequence).

The CDR3 sequence is CASSIIGGQETQYF. The CDR3 coding sequence is TGTGCCAGTAGTATAATAGGCGGCCAAGAGACCCAGTACTTC. The rearrangement joins TRBV19 to TRBJ2-5; D remains unclear. Trimming pared 2 bases from V and 1 base from J, leaving 8 bases between. The germline CDR1 and CDR2 sequences are LNHDA and SQIVND (reference sequence). CDR3 length: 14 amino acids.

The chain links TRBV7-8 to TRBJ1-1, with TRBD1 identical over 9 bases. The germline gives CDR1 SGHVS, CDR2 FQNEAQ. V trimming: 6 bases; J trimming: 0 bases; junction bases outside the gene matches: 8. The CDR3 extends over 16 amino acids. The chain's CDR3 is CASRPRTGVLNTEAFF. CDR3 DNA sequence: TGTGCCAGCAGGCCCCGGACAGGGGTTTTGAACACTGAAGCTTTCTTT.

The chain couples TRBV7-2 to TRBJ2-2, with 10 bases lining up with TRBD2. The CDR3 extends over 16 amino acids. Looked up from germline, CDR1 is SGHTA and CDR2 is FQGNSA. V lost 1 base and J lost 7; bases outside the gene matches: 6. Here the CDR3 DNA reads TGTGCCAGCAGCTTAGGTTTACTAGCGGGAAGCGGGGAGCTGTTTTTT. Translating gives CASSLGLLAGSGELFF.

V gene TRBV19 combines with J gene TRBJ2-1, with a weak D call TRBD2 (6 bases). The CDR3 extends over 18 amino acids. CDR1 LNHDA and CDR2 SQIVND come from the germline V gene (reference sequence). V shed 4 bases and J shed 5 bases, with 24 bases lying between them. As DNA, the CDR3 is TGTGCCAGTAGTACAGGGACTTCTAGTAAGGAGCGAGACAATGAGCAGTTCTTC. This translates into CASSTGTSSKERDNEQFF.

This chain joins TRBV7-2 and TRBJ2-7; 7 positions match TRBD2. Germline CDR1 SGHTA, CDR2 FQGNSA. The V and J ends lost 3 bases and 4 bases, in that order; junction bases with no gene match: 9. The CDR3 is made up of 15 amino acids. The CDR3 protein is CASSFKGLPPYEQYF. The CDR3 DNA is TGTGCCAGCAGCTTTAAGGGACTACCCCCGTACGAGCAGTACTTC.

CDR3 sequence: CASSKVAGMNTEAFF. CDR3 nucleotides: TGTGCCAGCAGCAAAGTTGCGGGGATGAACACTGAAGCTTTCTTT. The gene calls are TRBV21-1 and TRBJ1-1. TRBV21-1 constitutes a pseudogene. The CDR3 contains 15 residues.

The rearrangement joins TRBV5-1 to TRBJ2-1; 9 positions match TRBD2. The CDR3 contains 14 residues. J lost 4 bases, V lost 4 bases, and 3 bases had no gene match. The germline V gene encodes CDR1 SGHRS and CDR2 YFSETQ. The CDR3 spells CASSALAGYNEQFF. As DNA, the CDR3 is TGCGCCAGCAGCGCCCTAGCGGGGTACAATGAGCAGTTCTTC. Full variable domain (rest looked up from reference TRBV5-1 and TRBJ2-1): KAGVTQTPRYLIKTRGQQVTLSCSPISGHRSVSWYQQTPGQGLQFLFEYFSETQRNKGNFPGRFSGRQFSNSRSEMNVSTLELGDSALYLCASSALAGYNEQFFGPGTRLTVL.

This chain links TRBV2 with TRBJ1-2; D not resolved. The germline gives CDR1 SNHLY, CDR2 FYNNEI. This CDR3 is 15 amino acids long. The V and J ends lost 0 bases and 3 bases respectively, with 11 bases between them. The CDR3 sequence: CASSEALAGDYGYTF. In nucleotides, the CDR3 is TGTGCCAGCAGTGAAGCGCTGGCGGGCGACTATGGCTACACCTTC.

This rearrangement joins TRBV5-1 to TRBJ2-5; TRBD2 might be the D (6 bases). The V gene's germline CDR1 is SGHRS and CDR2 YFSETQ. The CDR3 totals 17 residues. Trimming took off 4 bases at V and 3 bases at J, with 22 bases between the two ends. The CDR3 DNA is TGCGCCAGCAGCCTGGGTGGAGGGTCAGCTAGCGAAGAGACCCAGTACTTC. Translated, it gives CASSLGGGSASEETQYF.

This chain links TRBV11-2 with TRBJ1-1, with D maybe TRBD1 (5 bases). The V end was cut by 2 bases, the J end by 5 bases, with 12 bases between. CDR3 length: 14 residues. Germline lookup yields CDR1 SGHAT and CDR2 FQNNGV. For the CDR3, the DNA is TGTGCCAGCAGCTTACAATTCGGGGGAACTGAAGCTTTCTTT. It encodes CASSLQFGGTEAFF.

This clone was counted only a few times. The genes are TRBV5-4 and TRBJ1-2; possibly TRBD1 for D (5 bases). This CDR3 has 13 residues. Trimming left V 1 base short and J 6 bases short, with 10 bases between. Germline loops: CDR1 SGHNT, CDR2 YYREEE (reference sequence). For the CDR3, the DNA is TGTGCCAGCAGCTTGTCGGGGGAGGATGGCTACACCTTC. Its protein product is CASSLSGEDGYTF.

This sequence joins TRBV11-2 and TRBJ2-3, with 9 bases lining up with TRBD2. The trim removed 3 bases at V and 4 bases at J, leaving 8 bases unmatched. This CDR3 is built from 16 residues. Germline CDR1 and CDR2: SGHAT and FQNNGV. CDR3 loop: CASSFLASGKADTQYF. The CDR3 DNA follows: TGTGCCAGCAGCTTCCTGGCTAGCGGGAAGGCAGATACGCAGTATTTT.

This chain joins TRBV28 and TRBJ2-7, with 8 bases matching TRBD1. From germline, CDR1 is MDHEN and CDR2 SYDVKM. This CDR3 comprises 15 residues. Losses at the gene ends were 6 bases for V and 5 bases for J; bases not matched to a gene: 12. CDR3 amino acids: CASSPPDRVVDEQYF. The CDR3 DNA is TGTGCCAGCAGCCCTCCGGACAGGGTTGTTGACGAGCAGTACTTC.

To note about this clone: Within the sample, other DNA sequences also encode this same CDR3. The J gene is TRBJ2-1, the V gene TRBV5-1; weak D call: TRBD1 (6 bases). Germline V gene sequence: CDR1 SGHRS, CDR2 YFSETQ. Trimming took 4 bases from V and 4 from J, leaving 12 bases between them. There are 14 residues in the CDR3. The CDR3 DNA sequence: TGCGCCAGCAGCCTCGGGACACCGTACAATGAGCAGTTCTTC. Translated, it gives CASSLGTPYNEQFF. Full variable domain (outside the CDR3, taken from reference TRBV5-1 and TRBJ2-1): KAGVTQTPRYLIKTRGQQVTLSCSPISGHRSVSWYQQTPGQGLQFLFEYFSETQRNKGNFPGRFSGRQFSNSRSEMNVSTLELGDSALYLCASSLGTPYNEQFFGPGTRLTVL.

V usage is TRBV19 and J usage is TRBJ2-1; D remains ambiguous. V was shortened by 1 base and J by 5 bases, with 9 bases between the two germline ends. Germline assignment: CDR1 LNHDA and CDR2 SQIVND (reference sequence). CDR3 size: 14 residues. In DNA form, the CDR3 reads TGTGCCAGTAGTATAGTTGCACTGAACAATGAGCAGTTCTTC. Amino acids: CASSIVALNNEQFF.